The clone carrying this T cell receptor beta chain was seen a handful of times. TCRdb re-called the RT-PCR reads with MiXCR, one entry per CDR3 protein. The sample has about 150,000 distinct CDR3 sequences, approximately 35% seen once; the top ten hold 40% to 55%. This entry is derived from a study of patients and donors after allogeneic stem cell transplantation. This CDR3 spans 14 amino acids. CDR1 and CDR2 (germline): SGHTA, FQGNSA. The J segment lost 4 bases and the V segment lost 0 bases, leaving 0 bases of the junction unmatched. The V and J genes are TRBV7-2 and TRBJ2-3; 8 bases are shared with TRBD2. This sequence originates from a human donor who was either an allogeneic HSCT recipient or a stem cell or donor lymphocyte infusion donor (not recorded which). It is not recorded whose cells these are; they may come from a transplant donor. Sequenced: blood, either unsorted or a sorted T cell fraction (not recorded which). CDR3 bases: TGTGCCAGCAGCTTAGCTAGCGGGGCAGATACGCAGTATTTT. Amino acids: CASSLASGADTQYF.